What follows are 2 T cell receptor beta chains derived from one specimen sequenced in a study of OX40 agonist ivuxolimab in advanced cancers. The data were produced by immunoSEQ multiplex PCR, yet TCRdb's version contains in-frame clones alone and is incomplete. The table includes about 81,000 clones, 85% to 95% detected once. Specimen: CD4+ or CD8+ T cells sorted from blood, collected in a trial of the OX40 agonist ivuxolimab. The source is an adult with an advanced solid tumor such as melanoma, head and neck, liver or kidney cancer.

This clone was observed a single time. The V and J genes are TRBV5-1 and TRBJ2-7, with D perhaps matching TRBD1 (6 bases). V dropped 4 bases and J dropped 3 bases, with 17 bases sitting between them. The CDR3 spans 15 residues. Germline V CDR1 and CDR2: SGHRS, YFSETQ. CDR3 nucleotides: TGCGCCAGCAGCGGATCCAGGGGTAGGATCTACGAGCAGTACTTC. This gives the protein CASSGSRGRIYEQYF.

This clone was picked up a small number of times. The chain carries TRBV14 and TRBJ1-6, with D possibly being TRBD1 (6 bases). The CDR3 extends over 15 amino acids. The V gene lost 4 bases and the J gene lost 4 bases, with 11 bases spanning the gap. Germline V gene data show CDR1 as SGHDN and CDR2 as FVKESK. The CDR3 spells CASSLWGHYNSPLHF. The DNA for the CDR3 is TGTGCCAGCAGCCTATGGGGACATTATAATTCACCCCTCCACTTT.